This T cell receptor beta chain is drawn from a study of OX40 agonist ivuxolimab in advanced cancers. Looking at the study overall: Ivuxolimab was an agonistic, fully human IgG2 monoclonal antibody directed against OX40 (CD134), a costimulatory receptor. Intravenous ivuxolimab was administered to patients every 2 weeks at six dose levels: 0.01, 0.1, 0.3, 1.5, 3 and 10 mg/kg. Of the approximately 54 patients in dose escalation, approximately 20 had hepatocellular carcinoma, about 15 had melanoma, 9 had renal cell carcinoma and 9 had head and neck cancer. A male proportion of under 85% and a mean age of approximately 58 years, ranging from roughly 23 to 80, were recorded for the dose-escalation cohort. Patients were allowed to have had prior anti-PD-1, anti-PD-L1 or anti-CTLA-4 therapy, and 40% of the dose-escalation patients had been treated with checkpoint inhibitors. Partial responses occurred in three dose-escalation patients: two with cutaneous melanoma and one with hepatocellular carcinoma. The purpose of peripheral TCRbeta sequencing was to test whether ivuxolimab changed TCR sequence diversity and led to clonal T-cell expansion. The paper describes the monotherapy dose-escalation part (N ≈ 52 patients) of the phase I trial of ivuxolimab. Here is what the overall study found, with its caveats: In the 0.1-3.0 mg/kg groups, partial responders were among the patients with the lowest normalized peripheral clonal expansion, particularly in CD8+ T cells. After ivuxolimab, CD8+ T cells had more expanded clones than CD4+ T cells on average. At doses of 0.1 to 3.0 mg/kg, clonal expansion of both CD4+ and CD8+ T cells in blood was seen between baseline and week 6. Low levels of normalized T-cell clonal expansion were also seen in some patients who did not respond. The antigen specificity of the clonally expanded peripheral T cells was not determined.

Including cysteine and phenylalanine, the CDR3 has 12 amino acids. The CDR3 DNA has 36 bases and is translated from base 1. Deletion took 6 bases off V and 4 bases off J, with a span of 8 bases between the germline ends. From the germline V gene, CDR1 is SGHNT and CDR2 is YENEEA. The count of this clone is one. Its antigen specificity is not known. No much larger clone is present one base from it, and per-base qualities are unavailable. The trial excluded patients who had a history of autoimmune disease or who were on systemic immunosuppression. Peripheral blood for TCR sequencing was collected from all dose cohorts at baseline, on cycle 4 day 1, and on cycle 7 day 1. Samples came from an open-label, multicenter, first-in-human phase I dose-escalation trial of ivuxolimab. Adults with locally advanced or metastatic melanoma, renal cell, hepatocellular, or head and neck squamous cell carcinoma were enrolled in the trial. CD4+ and CD8+ T cells were sorted separately from peripheral blood before TCR sequencing.

Genomic DNA was extracted from sorted cells for sequencing of the TCRbeta CDR3 region. The immunoSEQ Assay was used for sequencing of TCRbeta CDR3 regions. As stored in TCRdb, this immuneACCESS dataset retains in-frame rearrangements with V and J assigned. A fraction of the clones does not appear; measured against another copy, unresolved V genes explain less than half of the discrepancy, and the remainder lacks a known reason. The sample profile shows tens of thousands of clones; over 75% of them were found once. Around 0.61% of the sample is in the top ten clones. The origin of this receptor is an adult with an advanced solid tumor such as melanoma, head and neck, liver or kidney cancer. In this chain, TRBV11-3 is recombined with TRBJ2-3; TRBD1 might be the D gene, on 5 matching bases. Sequencing used CD4+ or CD8+ T cells sorted from blood, obtained in a trial of the OX40 agonist ivuxolimab. The nucleotide sequence is TGTGCCAGCAGACAGGTCGCAGATACGCAGTATTTT. It is translated as CASRQVADTQYF.